Each of the 27 T cell receptor beta chains below was sequenced from the same sample in a study of blood T cell repertoires in COVID-19 (dated by TCRdb to 2020 to 2021). The library relied on the immunoSEQ multiplex PCR assay. As stored in TCRdb, this immuneACCESS dataset retains in-frame rearrangements with V and J assigned. A fraction of the clones does not appear; measured against another copy, unresolved V genes explain less than half of the discrepancy, and the remainder lacks a known reason. This sample comprises under 200,000 clones, about 85% of them detected only once. Of the sample, 8.3% is held by the ten largest clones. Sequenced: peripheral blood. Source of these receptors: a woman aged 60-70 years with COVID-19, enrolled during active disease.

The rearrangement joins TRBV7-9 to TRBJ1-5; TRBD1 is a possible D gene (5 bases). This CDR3 region has 14 residues. Germline CDR1 reads SEHNR; CDR2 reads FQNEAQ (reference sequence). V lost 7 bases and J lost 2, with 12 bases in between. In nucleotides, the CDR3 is TGTGCCAGCACCTCGGGGGGTCGCAATCAGCCCCAGCATTTT. It codes for CASTSGGRNQPQHF.

V usage is TRBV18 and J usage is TRBJ1-4, with 7 bases identical to TRBD1. The CDR3 totals 15 residues. Germline assignment: CDR1 KGHSH and CDR2 LQKENI. Trimming cost V 4 bases and J 3 bases; bases outside gene matches: 5. CDR3: CASSRDRDANEKLFF. The CDR3 region has the DNA TGTGCCAGCTCACGAGACAGGGATGCTAATGAAAAACTGTTTTTT. Full variable domain (rest looked up from reference TRBV18 and TRBJ1-4): NAGVMQNPRHLVRRRGQEARLRCSPMKGHSHVYWYRQLPEEGLKFMVYLQKENIIDESGMPKERFSAEFPKEGPSILRIQQVVRGDSAAYFCASSRDRDANEKLFFGSGTQLSVL.

The chain carries TRBV6-6 and TRBJ1-2; D ambiguous. The CDR3 contains 17 residues. The germline V gene has CDR1 MNHNY and CDR2 SVGAGI (reference sequence). V lost 6 bases and J lost 6, with 26 bases in between. CDR3 coding DNA: TGTGCCAGCAGCCGACCGAGCGGGGTCCAGAAATGGGATGGCTACACCTTC. Amino acids: CASSRPSGVQKWDGYTF.

This clone showed up just once. The gene calls are TRBV30 and TRBJ1-1, with 7 bases identical to TRBD1. CDR1 is GTSNPN and CDR2 is SVGIG in the germline V gene (reference sequence). The CDR3 loop spans 13 amino acids. After removal of 3 bases from V and 4 bases from J, the junction contained 5 bases not matched to a gene. CDR3 residues: CAWSVTGSTEAFF. CDR3 DNA: TGTGCCTGGAGCGTGACAGGGAGCACTGAAGCTTTCTTT. The full variable domain, with the rest looked up from reference TRBV30 and TRBJ1-1, is SQTIHQWPATLVQPVGSPLSLECTVEGTSNPNLYWYRQAAGRGLQLLFYSVGIGQISSEVPQNLSASRPQDRQFILSSKKLLLSDSGFYLCAWSVTGSTEAFFGQGTRLTVV.

The chain joins TRBV10-3 to TRBJ2-7; possibly TRBD1 for D (6 bases). Trimming took 9 bases from V and 1 from J, leaving 13 bases between them. Germline CDR1 ENHRY, CDR2 SYGVKD. The CDR3 has 13 residues. CDR3 sequence: CAIGQLESYEQYF. The CDR3 DNA is TGTGCCATTGGACAGTTAGAGTCCTACGAGCAGTACTTC.

The V call is TRBV6-9, the J call TRBJ2-7; D possibly corresponds to TRBD1 (6 bases). Trimming pared 11 bases from V and 6 bases from J, leaving 11 bases between. CDR3 size: 10 residues. Per the germline V gene, CDR1 is MNHGY and CDR2 is SVAAGI. The CDR3 loop is CAGTPAEQYF. The CDR3 bases are TGTGCCGGGACACCCGCCGAGCAGTACTTC.

The CDR3 protein is CASSLPYTGELFF. The CDR3 bases are TGCGCCAGCAGCTTGCCGTACACCGGGGAGCTGTTTTTT. The chain joins TRBV5-1 to TRBJ2-2; D is ambiguous. The CDR3 is 13 residues long. Germline V CDR1 and CDR2: SGHRS, YFSETQ. Trimming cost V 1 base and J 3 bases, with 4 bases left between them.

The V call is TRBV6-5, the J call TRBJ1-2, with a tentative D call TRBD1 (6 bases). Germline-derived CDR1 and CDR2 are MNHEY and SVGAGI. The CDR3 has 13 residues. Trimming took off 4 bases at V and 8 bases at J, with 14 bases between the two ends. The CDR3, as DNA: TGTGCCAGCAGTTTTGGACAGACGCAAGGCTACACCTTC. This encodes CASSFGQTQGYTF.

The genes are TRBV7-6 and TRBJ1-1; 8 nucleotides line up with TRBD1. The germline gives CDR1 SGHVS, CDR2 FNYEAQ. This CDR3 comprises 16 residues. The ends lost 0 bases at V and 3 bases at J; junction bases unmatched: 6. CDR3 in DNA: TGTGCCAGCAGCTTAGCGGTCAGGGGGCTAGACACTGAAGCTTTCTTT. Residues: CASSLAVRGLDTEAFF.

For the CDR3, the DNA is TGTGCCAGCAGTTCCGACAGGGGGCTTACTGAAGCTTTCTTT. Protein sequence: CASSSDRGLTEAFF. The chain carries TRBV6-5 and TRBJ1-1, with 10 nucleotides matching TRBD1. Germline loops: CDR1 MNHEY, CDR2 SVGAGI. The CDR3 has 14 amino acids. V was clipped by 4 bases and J by 5 bases; unmatched bases: 4.

The rearrangement links TRBV7-9 to TRBJ1-3; no clear D gene. Germline CDR1 is SEHNR and CDR2 is FQNEAQ (reference sequence). The CDR3 is 15 residues long. Trimming shortened V by 4 bases and J by 3 bases, and 13 bases separated the two germline ends. Here the CDR3 DNA reads TGTGCCAGCAGCTCCACCGGGGATAGTGGAAACACCATATATTTT. Protein product: CASSSTGDSGNTIYF.

The chain links TRBV10-1 to TRBJ1-4; weak D call: TRBD1 (6 bases). V was pared by 2 bases and J by 7 bases, with 11 bases between. The V gene's germline CDR1 is WNHNN and CDR2 SYGVQD (reference sequence). The CDR3 loop spans 14 amino acids. The CDR3, as DNA: TGCGCCAGCAGTGAGGGGGGCGCGACTGAAAAACTGTTTTTT. Its protein is CASSEGGATEKLFF.

The gene calls are TRBV2 and TRBJ1-2, with a possible D match to TRBD1 (5 bases). V was pared by 10 bases and J by 8 bases, with 17 bases between. The CDR3 has 12 residues. Per germline, CDR1 SNHLY and CDR2 FYNNEI. The CDR3 loop reads CATRDQGPGYTF. DNA of the CDR3: TGTGCCACCAGGGATCAGGGCCCCGGCTACACCTTC.

This rearrangement joins TRBV28 to TRBJ1-1, with D maybe TRBD1 (6 bases). The germline V gene has CDR1 MDHEN and CDR2 SYDVKM. The V and J ends lost 5 bases and 11 bases respectively, with 15 bases between them. The CDR3 extends over 12 amino acids. CDR3 region: CASSTGTIRAFF. As DNA, the CDR3 is TGTGCCAGCAGTACAGGGACCATTCGGGCTTTCTTT.

The CDR3 spells CASSEQGPGETQYF. Here the CDR3 DNA reads TGTGCCAGTAGTGAACAGGGGCCGGGTGAGACCCAGTACTTC. The rearrangement joins TRBV19 to TRBJ2-5, with 7 nucleotides matching TRBD1. Trimming cost V 5 bases and J 5 bases; bases outside gene matches: 8. Germline V gene sequence: CDR1 LNHDA, CDR2 SQIVND (reference sequence). There are 14 residues in the CDR3.

The V and J genes are TRBV6-5 and TRBJ1-1; weak D call: TRBD1 (6 bases). The CDR3 spans 16 residues. Between the trimmed V and J ends, which lost 2 bases and 5 bases, there was a span of 18 bases. Germline values: CDR1 MNHEY, CDR2 SVGAGI. The CDR3 DNA is TGTGCCAGCAGTTACGAACGGCAGGGGCCGGGTACTGAAGCTTTCTTT. Translating it yields CASSYERQGPGTEAFF.

The V and J genes are TRBV9 and TRBJ2-3, with 8 bases aligning to TRBD1. V dropped 9 bases and J dropped 2; count of bases not matched to a gene: 11. This CDR3 comprises 15 residues. Germline loops: CDR1 SGDLS, CDR2 YYNGEE. The CDR3 protein is CATGQGLAHTDTQYF. As DNA, the CDR3 is TGTGCCACTGGACAGGGACTGGCGCACACAGATACGCAGTATTTT.

The chain employs TRBV27 and TRBJ2-5; 8 bases agree with TRBD2. The germline V gene encodes CDR1 MNHEY and CDR2 SMNVEV (reference sequence). V lost 3 bases and J lost 1; bases outside the gene matches: 7. The CDR3 is 16 amino acids. The CDR3 DNA sequence: TGTGCCAGCAGTTTTACTTACCGGGGGGGCCAAGAGACCCAGTACTTC. Translated, it gives CASSFTYRGGQETQYF.

This chain uses TRBV19 with TRBJ1-2; TRBD1 agrees at 7 bases. Germline V gene data show CDR1 as LNHDA and CDR2 as SQIVND (reference sequence). J lost 4 bases, V lost 5 bases, and 4 bases had no gene match. This CDR3 is 13 amino acids long. DNA for the CDR3: TGTGCCAGTAGTGAAGACAGGGCCTATGGCTACACCTTC. It specifies CASSEDRAYGYTF. Filled out from reference TRBV19 and TRBJ1-2, the complete variable domain reads DGGITQSPKYLFRKEGQNVTLSCEQNLNHDAMYWYRQDPGQGLRLIYYSQIVNDFQKGDIAEGYSVSREKKESFPLTVTSAQKNPTAFYLCASSEDRAYGYTFGSGTRLTVV.

The chain joins TRBV7-8 to TRBJ2-3; D is ambiguous. Trimming cost V 1 base and J 4 bases, with 12 bases left between them. CDR1 is SGHVS and CDR2 is FQNEAQ in the germline V gene. The CDR3 sequence is 15 residues long. The CDR3 sequence is CASSLDQSRADTQYF. In nucleotides, the CDR3 is TGTGCCAGCAGCTTAGATCAAAGTCGGGCAGATACGCAGTATTTT.

This chain uses TRBV18 with TRBJ1-6; D call uncertain. V lost 0 bases and J lost 10, with 10 bases in between. Germline CDR1 reads KGHSH; CDR2 reads LQKENI. The CDR3 is 14 residues long. The CDR3 protein is CASSPPAGRSPLHF. DNA of the CDR3: TGTGCCAGCTCACCACCGGCGGGTCGGTCACCCCTCCACTTT. The full variable domain, its missing parts supplied by reference TRBV18 and TRBJ1-6, is NAGVMQNPRHLVRRRGQEARLRCSPMKGHSHVYWYRQLPEEGLKFMVYLQKENIIDESGMPKERFSAEFPKEGPSILRIQQVVRGDSAAYFCASSPPAGRSPLHFGNGTRLTVT.

The rearrangement joins TRBV2 to TRBJ1-2; D perhaps matches TRBD1 (6 bases). V lost 0 bases and J lost 14, with 16 bases in between. From germline, CDR1 is SNHLY and CDR2 FYNNEI. This CDR3 spans 13 amino acids. CDR3 sequence reads: CASSEAPHRVRTF. CDR3 coding DNA: TGTGCCAGCAGTGAAGCGCCCCACAGGGTTAGGACCTTC.

The chain carries TRBV10-3 and TRBJ1-2; TRBD1 agrees at 7 bases. V trimming: 6 bases; J trimming: 7 bases; junction bases outside the gene matches: 8. Per the germline V gene, CDR1 is ENHRY and CDR2 is SYGVKD. CDR3 length: 13 residues. Written as DNA, the CDR3 is TGTGCCATCAGCCGGGACAGCCTTTTTGGCTACACCTTC. This translates into CAISRDSLFGYTF.

This clone has only one observation. The gene calls are TRBV12-3 or TRBV12-4 and TRBJ1-1, with D maybe TRBD1 (6 bases). Trimming cost V 5 bases and J 3 bases, with 10 bases left between them. CDR3 length equals 13 residues. The CDR3 DNA reads TGTGCCAGCAGTGCCCAGGGGTACACTGAAGCTTTCTTT. This translates into CASSAQGYTEAFF.

J is TRBJ1-2 and V is TRBV3-1 (or the pseudogene TRBV3-2), with 9 bases matching TRBD1. V lost 6 bases to trimming and J lost 2 bases; unmatched junction nucleotides: 7. In germline, CDR1 is LGHDT, CDR2 YNNKEL (reference sequence). The CDR3 length is 15 residues. The CDR3 bases are TGTGCCAGCAGGGGACAGGGAAAAATGAACTATGGCTACACCTTC. It translates to CASRGQGKMNYGYTF.

The chain joins TRBV6-5 to TRBJ1-2, with D perhaps matching TRBD1 (6 bases). The CDR3 totals 14 residues. V was clipped by 0 bases and J by 6 bases, with 11 bases between them. CDR1 is MNHEY, CDR2 SVGAGI, per germline. CDR3 residues: CASSYSKQGNGYTF. Here the CDR3 DNA reads TGTGCCAGCAGTTACTCGAAACAGGGAAATGGCTACACCTTC.

The CDR3: CASSFRGRDRGHEQYV. CDR3 sequence (DNA): TGCGCCAGCAGCTTCCGGGGAAGGGACAGGGGCCACGAGCAGTACGTC. The J gene is TRBJ2-7, the V gene TRBV5-1; 10 nucleotides match TRBD1. V shed 2 bases, J shed 5 bases, and the junction held 10 bases outside the gene matches. There are 16 residues in the CDR3. Germline V lookup: CDR1 SGHRS, CDR2 YFSETQ.